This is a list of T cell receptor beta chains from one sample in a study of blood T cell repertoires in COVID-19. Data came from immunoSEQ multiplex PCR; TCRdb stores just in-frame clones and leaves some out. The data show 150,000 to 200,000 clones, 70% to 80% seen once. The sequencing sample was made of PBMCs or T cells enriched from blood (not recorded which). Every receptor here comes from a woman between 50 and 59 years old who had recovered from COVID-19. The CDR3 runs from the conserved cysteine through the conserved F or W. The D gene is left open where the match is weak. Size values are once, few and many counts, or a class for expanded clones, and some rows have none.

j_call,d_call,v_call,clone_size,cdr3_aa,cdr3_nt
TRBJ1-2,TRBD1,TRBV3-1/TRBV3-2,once,CASSQANRGDYGYTF,TGTGCCAGCAGCCAAGCTAACAGGGGAGACTATGGCTACACCTTC
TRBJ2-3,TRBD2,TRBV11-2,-,CASSLEGSGRRGFSTDTQYF,TGTGCCAGCAGCTTAGAGGGTAGCGGGAGGAGGGGGTTTAGCACAGATACGCAGTATTTT
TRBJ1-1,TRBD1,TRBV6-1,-,CASSEARSGQSEAFF,TGTGCCAGCAGTGAAGCGCGGTCGGGACAGAGTGAAGCTTTCTTT
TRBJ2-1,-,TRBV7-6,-,CASSLGGGISSYNEQFF,TGTGCCAGCAGCTTAGGCGGAGGTATTAGCTCCTACAATGAGCAGTTCTTC
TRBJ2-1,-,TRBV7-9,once,CASSSTFPDEQFF,TGTGCCAGCAGCTCAACATTTCCCGATGAGCAGTTCTTC
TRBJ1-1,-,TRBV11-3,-,CASSPGHGNTEAFF,TGTGCCAGCAGCCCTGGACACGGGAACACTGAAGCTTTCTTT
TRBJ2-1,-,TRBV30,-,CAWRSTGSYNEQFF,TGTGCCTGGAGGTCGACGGGTTCCTACAATGAGCAGTTCTTC
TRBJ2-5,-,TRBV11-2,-,CATRGSGLETQYF,TGTGCCACCCGAGGGAGTGGTTTGGAGACCCAGTACTTC
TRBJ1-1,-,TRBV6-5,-,CASRTLEGAVAFF,TGTGCCAGCAGGACCCTCGAGGGCGCGGTAGCTTTCTTT
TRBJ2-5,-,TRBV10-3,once,CASSSPYYQETQYF,TGTGCCTCATCCTCCCCCTACTACCAAGAGACCCAGTACTTC
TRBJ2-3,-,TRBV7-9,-,CASSSGGNTQYF,TGTGCCAGCAGCTCAGGTGGAAATACGCAGTATTTT
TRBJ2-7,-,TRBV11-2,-,CASSLVLAEQYF,TGTGCCAGCAGCTTAGTCTTGGCCGAGCAGTACTTC
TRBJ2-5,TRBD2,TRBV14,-,CASSQTGGRRGTQYF,TGTGCCAGCAGCCAAACGGGGGGGAGGCGAGGGACCCAGTACTTC
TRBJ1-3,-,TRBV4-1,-,CASSPPGGGTGNTIYF,TGCGCCAGCAGCCCACCAGGCGGAGGCACTGGAAACACCATATATTTT
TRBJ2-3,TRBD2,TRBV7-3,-,CASSPGTSGTLGDTQYF,TGTGCCAGCAGCCCCGGGACTAGCGGGACCTTGGGAGATACGCAGTATTTT
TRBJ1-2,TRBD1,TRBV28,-,CASSPVVQGAHYGYTF,TGTGCCAGCAGCCCGGTAGTCCAGGGGGCTCACTATGGCTACACCTTC
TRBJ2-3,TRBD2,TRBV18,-,CASSPGLAKPDTQYF,TGTGCCAGCTCACCGGGACTAGCAAAGCCAGATACGCAGTATTTT
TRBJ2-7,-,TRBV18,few,CASSPKGPGSDEQYF,TGTGCCAGCTCACCAAAGGGTCCGGGGAGCGACGAGCAGTACTTC
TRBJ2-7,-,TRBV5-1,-,CASSPSPGTYEQYF,TGCGCCAGCAGTCCCAGCCCGGGGACCTACGAGCAGTACTTC
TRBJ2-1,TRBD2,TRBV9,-,CASSVGSGRYNEQFF,TGTGCCAGCAGCGTAGGTAGCGGGCGGTACAATGAGCAGTTCTTC
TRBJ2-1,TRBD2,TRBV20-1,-,CSASSSGRAGGYNEQFF,TGCAGTGCTAGTTCCAGCGGGAGGGCCGGGGGCTACAATGAGCAGTTCTTC
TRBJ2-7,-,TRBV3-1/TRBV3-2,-,CASSQYGGEYEQYF,TGTGCCAGCAGCCAGTACGGGGGAGAGTACGAGCAGTACTTC
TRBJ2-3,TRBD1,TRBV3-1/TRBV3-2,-,CASSHRTGLAGDTQYF,TGTGCCAGCAGCCATCGGACAGGGTTGGCGGGAGATACGCAGTATTTT
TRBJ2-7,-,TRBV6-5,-,CASSYTEVSEQYF,TGTGCCAGCAGTTACACGGAGGTTAGCGAGCAGTACTTC
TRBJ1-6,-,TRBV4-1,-,CANSQGPSLNSPLHF,TGCGCCAACAGCCAAGGTCCGTCCCTAAATTCACCCCTCCACTTT
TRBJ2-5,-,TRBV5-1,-,CASSLLRETQYF,TGCGCCAGCAGCTTGTTGCGGGAGACCCAGTACTTC
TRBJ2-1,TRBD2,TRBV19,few,CASSPRWGEGNEQFF,TGTGCCAGTAGTCCACGCTGGGGGGAGGGAAATGAGCAGTTCTTC
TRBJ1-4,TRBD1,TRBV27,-,CASRQGSPNEKLFF,TGTGCCAGCCGACAGGGTTCGCCTAATGAAAAACTGTTTTTT
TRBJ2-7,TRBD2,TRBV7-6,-,CASSFSTSGSTAYEQYF,TGTGCCAGCAGCTTTTCGACTAGCGGGAGTACGGCCTACGAGCAGTACTTC
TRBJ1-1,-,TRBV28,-,CASSLGGIRGTEAFF,TGTGCCAGCAGCCTTGGTGGGATTAGGGGCACTGAAGCTTTCTTT
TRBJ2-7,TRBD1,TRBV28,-,CASSSPGQGQYEQYF,TGTGCCAGCAGTTCTCCGGGACAGGGACAGTACGAGCAGTACTTC
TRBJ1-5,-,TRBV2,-,CASSGLRGSQPQHF,TGTGCCAGCAGTGGTTTAAGAGGGAGTCAGCCCCAGCATTTT
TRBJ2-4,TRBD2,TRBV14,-,CASSLGTSGSGNIQYF,TGTGCCAGCAGCCTCGGGACTAGCGGGAGTGGAAACATTCAGTACTTC
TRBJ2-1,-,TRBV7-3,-,CASSPQGGVNEQFF,TGTGCCAGCAGCCCCCAAGGGGGGGTCAATGAGCAGTTCTTC
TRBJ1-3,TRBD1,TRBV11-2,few,CASSARQGGSGNTIYF,TGTGCCAGCAGCGCCCGACAGGGCGGCTCCGGAAACACCATATATTTT
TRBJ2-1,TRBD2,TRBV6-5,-,CASSYWTSGDHNEQFF,TGTGCCAGCAGTTACTGGACTAGCGGCGATCACAATGAGCAGTTCTTC
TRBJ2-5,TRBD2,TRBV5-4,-,CASSQTSGTETQYF,TGTGCCAGCAGCCAGACTAGCGGGACTGAGACCCAGTACTTC
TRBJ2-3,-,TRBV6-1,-,CASSEQGTRTDTQYF,TGTGCCAGCAGTGAACAGGGGACCAGAACAGATACGCAGTATTTT
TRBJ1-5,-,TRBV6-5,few,CASSYSRHSNQPQHF,TGTGCCAGCAGTTACTCGAGGCACAGCAATCAGCCCCAGCATTTT
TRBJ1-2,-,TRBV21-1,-,CASSKSQGPFNYGYTF,TGTGCCAGCAGCAAGAGTCAGGGGCCATTTAACTATGGCTACACCTTC
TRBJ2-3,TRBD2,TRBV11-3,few,CASSLAGGLDTQYF,TGTGCCAGCAGCTTAGCGGGAGGGTTGGATACGCAGTATTTT
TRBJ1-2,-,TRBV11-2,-,CASSRGLVTANYGYTF,TGTGCCAGCAGCCGAGGCCTGGTGACAGCTAACTATGGCTACACCTTC
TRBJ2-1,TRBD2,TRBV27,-,CASSIPSGTSRRSYNEQFF,TGTGCCAGCAGTATCCCCTCCGGGACTAGCAGGAGGTCCTACAATGAGCAGTTCTTC
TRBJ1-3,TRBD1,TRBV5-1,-,CASSNRGGLGNTIYF,TGCGCCAGCAGCAACAGGGGGGGCCTCGGAAACACCATATATTTT
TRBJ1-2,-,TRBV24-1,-,CATSEQGYGYTF,TGTGCCACCAGTGAACAGGGCTATGGCTACACCTTC
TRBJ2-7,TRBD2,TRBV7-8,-,CASSLGETGTSGSIEQYF,TGTGCCAGCAGTCTGGGGGAGACCGGGACTAGCGGGAGTATCGAGCAGTACTTC
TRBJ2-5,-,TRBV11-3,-,CASSDGRYETQYF,TGTGCCAGCAGCGACGGGAGATACGAGACCCAGTACTTC
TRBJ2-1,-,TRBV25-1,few,CASSEWGVGGSYNEQFF,TGTGCCAGCAGTGAATGGGGTGTAGGGGGTTCCTACAATGAGCAGTTCTTC
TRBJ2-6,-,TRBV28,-,CASSLSHSGANVLTF,TGTGCCAGCAGTTTATCCCACTCTGGGGCCAACGTCCTGACTTTC
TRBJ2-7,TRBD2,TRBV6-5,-,CAAQGIAGGYEQYF,TGTGCCGCGCAGGGAATAGCGGGAGGCTACGAGCAGTACTTC
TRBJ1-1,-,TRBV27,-,CASSFSGGTEAFF,TGTGCCAGCAGTTTTTCCGGGGGCACTGAAGCTTTCTTT
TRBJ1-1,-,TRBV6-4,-,CAGSNLQGTEAFF,TGTGCCGGGTCAAACTTACAGGGCACTGAAGCTTTCTTT
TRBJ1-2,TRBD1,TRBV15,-,CATSNGQGARALGYTF,TGTGCCACCAGCAATGGACAGGGGGCGCGAGCCCTAGGCTACACCTTC
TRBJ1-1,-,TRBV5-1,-,CASSAGLNTEAFF,TGCGCCAGCAGCGCCGGTTTGAACACTGAAGCTTTCTTT
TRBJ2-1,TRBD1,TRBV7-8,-,CASSLGQGAYNEQFF,TGTGCCAGCAGCTTAGGACAGGGGGCCTACAATGAGCAGTTCTTC
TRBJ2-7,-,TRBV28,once,CASSSTVPYEQYF,TGTGCCAGCAGCTCGACAGTACCCTACGAGCAGTACTTC
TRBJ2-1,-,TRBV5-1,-,CASSLEVALGEQFF,TGCGCCAGCAGCTTGGAGGTAGCTCTGGGTGAGCAGTTCTTC
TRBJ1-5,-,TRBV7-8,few,CASSLGTSNQPQHF,TGTGCCAGCAGCTTGGGGACAAGCAATCAGCCCCAGCATTTT